Sequencing of this T cell receptor (beta chain) was carried out in a study of blood T cell repertoires in COVID-19. Study information: Samples representing acute and convalescent COVID-19 were sourced from the United States, Italy and Spain. PBMCs, B-cell-depleted T cells, or T cells provided the cDNA or gDNA that made up the material.

The ends were cut back, 5 bases at V and 4 bases at J, with 14 bases in the middle. The CDR3 covers 14 residues. CDR1 and CDR2 (germline): SEHNR, FQNEAQ (reference sequence). In the original workflow: Cell counts per sample came from amplifying reference gene primers. The repertoire was sequenced with immunoSEQ multiplex PCR; TCRdb's copy has only in-frame clones and lacks some. D and trimming come from the DNA, and the V and J calls and clone size come from that table. The sample holds about 280,000 clones; nearly 90% are singletons and the top ten take less than 10%. The source material was peripheral blood. The rearrangement links TRBV7-9 to TRBJ1-2, with a possible D match to TRBD1 (6 bases). The sequence was obtained from a man between 18 and 35 years old with active or convalescent COVID-19. DNA for the CDR3: TGTGCCAGCAGCCGGGACACTGCGGTCTATGGCTACACCTTC. Translating gives CASSRDTAVYGYTF.